This passage covers 14 T cell receptor beta chains from one sample sequenced in a study of blood T cell repertoires in COVID-19. Sequenced by immunoSEQ multiplex PCR; TCRdb stores in-frame clones only, minus some. Among 350,000 to 450,000 clones listed, around 85% were seen once. Sequencing was carried out using peripheral blood. Every receptor here comes from a woman younger than 35 with acute or convalescent COVID-19.

This chain joins TRBV18 and TRBJ2-7, with 14 bases fitting TRBD2. The CDR3 consists of 15 residues. Germline CDR1 reads KGHSH; CDR2 reads LQKENI. The V segment lost 6 bases and the J segment 7 bases; nucleotides outside the gene matches: 8. As DNA, the CDR3 is TGTGCCAGCTCGACCGGGACTAGCGGGGGTAGGGAGCAGTACTTC. It specifies CASSTGTSGGREQYF.

The rearrangement joins TRBV5-1 to TRBJ2-3; TRBD2 aligns across 11 bases. Germline loops: CDR1 SGHRS, CDR2 YFSETQ. J gave up 2 bases and V 4 bases, and 3 bases lay outside the gene matches. This CDR3 contains 15 residues. The CDR3 nucleotides are TGCGCCAGCAGCGGGACTAGCGGTTCCACAGATACGCAGTATTTT. Residues: CASSGTSGSTDTQYF.

Comments on this clone: An end of the junction does not agree with germline; a read error may underlie this. J is TRBJ2-7 and V is TRBV6-2 or TRBV6-3; 9 bases align to TRBD1. The CDR3 length is 14 residues. From germline, CDR1 is MNHEY and CDR2 SVGEGT. The CDR3 DNA sequence: TGTGCCAGCAGTCCCGGGACAGGGATTTCTTTGGAAGACTTC. Encoded protein: CASSPGTGISLEDF.

This chain joins TRBV5-4 and TRBJ1-2; D is perhaps TRBD1 (6 bases). This CDR3 has 17 residues. Between the trimmed V and J ends, which lost 0 bases and 0 bases, there was a span of 15 bases. Germline CDR1 reads SGHNT; CDR2 reads YYREEE (reference sequence). The CDR3 coding sequence is TGTGCCAGCAGCTTGGGCTTTGGGACATCGACTAACTATGGCTACACCTTC. It yields the protein CASSLGFGTSTNYGYTF. Full variable domain (remainder filled in from reference TRBV5-4 and TRBJ1-2): ETGVTQSPTHLIKTRGQQVTLRCSSQSGHNTVSWYQQALGQGPQFIFQYYREEENGRGNFPPRFSGLQFPNYSSELNVNALELDDSALYLCASSLGFGTSTNYGYTFGSGTRLTVV.

J is TRBJ2-1 and V is TRBV4-1; TRBD1 agrees at 9 bases. Germline-derived CDR1 and CDR2 are MGHRA and YSYEKL. CDR3 length: 17 amino acids. V trimming: 7 bases; J trimming: 4 bases; junction bases outside the gene matches: 14. CDR3 sequence (DNA): TGCGCCAGCACCTATAGATCGGGACAGGGATTTTACAATGAGCAGTTCTTC. Amino acid sequence: CASTYRSGQGFYNEQFF.

The V call is TRBV6-2 or TRBV6-3, the J call TRBJ2-1; unclear D gene. With 5 bases removed from V and 4 bases from J, the gap between germline ends came to 12 bases. The CDR3 has 14 residues. CDR1 is MNHEY, CDR2 SVGEGT, per germline. CDR3 in amino acids: CASSHPHNYNEQFF. CDR3 DNA sequence: TGTGCCAGCAGTCACCCGCACAATTACAATGAGCAGTTCTTC.

The chain carries TRBV6-6 and TRBJ1-1; D is ambiguous. Per the germline V gene, CDR1 is MNHNY and CDR2 is SVGAGI (reference sequence). V shed 6 bases and J shed 11 bases, with 13 bases lying between them. CDR3 length: 11 residues. The CDR3 sequence: CASRLKAGAFF. Here the CDR3 DNA reads TGTGCCAGCAGGCTGAAGGCGGGGGCTTTCTTT.

The V gene is TRBV7-2, the J gene TRBJ2-1; 13 bases are a match to TRBD2. CDR1 and CDR2 (germline): SGHTA, FQGNSA. With 5 bases clipped from V and 0 bases from J, the junction kept 7 bases outside the gene matches. The length of the CDR3 is 18 residues. The CDR3 nucleotides read TGTGCCAGCAGCCAGGGACTAGCGGGATGGGGCTCCTACAATGAGCAGTTCTTC. This translates into CASSQGLAGWGSYNEQFF. The variable domain in full, completed from reference TRBV7-2 and TRBJ2-1, reads GAGVSQSPSNKVTEKGKDVELRCDPISGHTALYWYRQSLGQGLEFLIYFQGNSAPDKSGLPSDRFSAERTGGSVSTLTIQRTQQEDSAVYLCASSQGLAGWGSYNEQFFGPGTRLTVL.

The V call is TRBV2, the J call TRBJ1-2, with D maybe TRBD1 (6 bases). Germline V gene sequence: CDR1 SNHLY, CDR2 FYNNEI. With 6 bases removed from V and 6 bases from J, the gap between germline ends came to 14 bases. The CDR3 extends over 13 amino acids. The CDR3 region has the DNA TGTGCCAGCAGGGCCCAGGGGTATCATGGCTACACCTTC. It codes for CASRAQGYHGYTF.

The chain combines TRBV12-5 with TRBJ1-4; D might be TRBD1 (6 bases). Germline V gene sequence: CDR1 LGHNT, CDR2 FRNRAP. Trimming shortened V by 4 bases and J by 8 bases, and 14 bases separated the two germline ends. CDR3 length: 14 amino acids. The CDR3 region is CASGSPGGSEKLFF. CDR3 bases: TGTGCTAGTGGTTCCCCGGGGGGCAGCGAAAAACTGTTTTTT. The entire variable domain, with the rest obtained from reference TRBV12-5 and TRBJ1-4, is as follows: DARVTQTPRHKVTEMGQEVTMRCQPILGHNTVFWYRQTMMQGLELLAYFRNRAPLDDSGMPKDRFSAEMPDATLATLKIQPSEPRDSAVYFCASGSPGGSEKLFFGSGTQLSVL.

This clone was detected once. This CDR3 is CASSYSGTGVNTEAFF. The CDR3 nucleotides are TGTGCCAGCAGTTACTCCGGAACAGGCGTGAACACTGAAGCTTTCTTT. The V and J genes are TRBV6-5 and TRBJ1-1; TRBD1 is a possible D gene (5 bases). The germline V and J ends were trimmed by 0 bases and 0 bases, with 11 bases remaining between them. The CDR3 extends over 16 amino acids. The germline gives CDR1 MNHEY, CDR2 SVGAGI.

The genes are TRBV30 and TRBJ2-6; 10 bases are shared with TRBD1. Trimming at V came to 0 bases and at J to 3 bases, leaving 8 bases not matched to a gene. Germline values: CDR1 GTSNPN, CDR2 SVGIG (reference sequence). CDR3 length: 18 residues. In nucleotides, the CDR3 is TGTGCCTGGAGTGTCACGACAGGGGGCGCTTTTGGGGCCAACGTCCTGACTTTC. Translation gives CAWSVTTGGAFGANVLTF.

The chain employs TRBV30 and TRBJ1-1, with D perhaps matching TRBD1 (5 bases). The V end lost 4 bases, the J end lost 1 base, and 13 bases lay between the germline ends. The CDR3 length is 14 residues. Looked up from germline, CDR1 is GTSNPN and CDR2 is SVGIG (reference sequence). CDR3 bases: TGTGCCTGGAACCGAGGACACAGGAACACTGAAGCTTTCTTT. Translating gives CAWNRGHRNTEAFF. Based on the CDR3 plus reference TRBV30 and TRBJ1-1, the full variable domain is SQTIHQWPATLVQPVGSPLSLECTVEGTSNPNLYWYRQAAGRGLQLLFYSVGIGQISSEVPQNLSASRPQDRQFILSSKKLLLSDSGFYLCAWNRGHRNTEAFFGQGTRLTVV.

This chain connects TRBV19 to TRBJ1-5, with TRBD1 matching 8 bases. Germline CDR1 LNHDA, CDR2 SQIVND (reference sequence). CDR3 length equals 14 residues. V lost 7 bases, J lost 6 bases, and 8 bases stayed unmatched. This CDR3 is CASKVQGASQPQHF. CDR3 DNA sequence: TGTGCCAGTAAAGTGCAGGGGGCCAGTCAGCCCCAGCATTTT.